This TCR beta chain was sequenced in a study of T cells in localized non-small cell lung cancer. Findings of the study overall: There were a median roughly 60 of the top 100 tumor clones appearing in adjacent lung. Maximal T cell clonality occurred in uninvolved adjacent lung, with tumor ranking below it. It remains possible that heterogeneity exists, since only one tumor region was sequenced. There was an association of higher blood T cell density with longer overall survival.

The CDR3 extends over 16 amino acids. V dropped 0 bases and J dropped 3; count of bases not matched to a gene: 7. Germline V CDR1 and CDR2: MNHGY, SAAAGT. This clone turned up a few times. Its target is not known. The assay was immunoSEQ multiplex PCR, and TCRdb's table has in-frame clones only and misses some. The table has about 1,500 clones, 37% seen once; the top ten hold around 6%. V is TRBV6-8 and J is TRBJ2-7, with 8 nucleotides matching TRBD1. The specimen comprised lung tumor tissue, sampled before any cancer treatment. This receptor was identified in an older female donor with stage II lung adenocarcinoma. The CDR3: CASSYSRTGTLYEQYF. CDR3 sequence (DNA): TGTGCCAGCAGTTACTCGAGGACAGGGACCCTCTACGAGCAGTACTTC.